This T cell receptor beta chain derives from a study of T cell repertoires in cytomegalovirus infection. Overall study: The authors relied on CMV epitopes, both recently identified HLA-C-restricted and well-studied HLA-B-restricted. Public TCR beta signatures were indicative of both CMV infection and a matching HLA type.

MiXCR, applied by TCRdb to the reads, yields one record per CDR3 protein. This sample has 160,000 or so distinct CDR3 sequences; less than 25% occur once, and the top ten carry 25%. In its sample, this clonotype was seen a few times. As yet, its antigen is unknown. CDR1 is MNHEY, CDR2 SVGEGT, per germline. The CDR3 covers 15 residues. V dropped 6 bases and J dropped 0; count of bases not matched to a gene: 2. Whole-study findings and limits: Frequencies of public TCR beta families were cumulated, and this identified carriers of CMV plus the relevant HLA. In two of eight donors, the top clonotype was HLA-C-restricted CMV-specific.

The TCR comes from a human donor in good health (CMV status not recorded). Some clones in this sample may be carry-over from other donors' samples. The genes are TRBV6-2 or TRBV6-3 and TRBJ1-5, with 10 bases fitting TRBD1. The material sequenced was CD8+ T cells from cultured PBMCs, taken from culture after CMV antigen stimulation. CDR3 protein: CASSGDRGSNQPQHF. CDR3 nucleotide sequence: TGTGCCAGCAGCGGGGACAGGGGTAGCAATCAGCCCCAGCATTTT.